The 17 T cell receptor beta chains below were found in one sample sequenced in a study of blood T cell repertoires in COVID-19. Measured with immunoSEQ multiplex PCR; TCRdb has only the in-frame clones, and not every one. The sample yields around 330,000 clones, approximately 88% seen once. What was sequenced was peripheral blood. The receptors derive from a woman between 50 and 59 years old with active or convalescent COVID-19.

The CDR3 region has the DNA TGTGCCAGCAGCTTGGGGCAGAATGGAGATACGCAGTATTTT. Residues: CASSLGQNGDTQYF. The V call is TRBV5-4, the J call TRBJ2-3; D unclear. V lost 0 bases and J 5 bases, leaving 10 bases between the germline ends. Germline values: CDR1 SGHNT, CDR2 YYREEE (reference sequence). The CDR3 loop spans 14 amino acids.

The gene calls are TRBV7-2 and TRBJ2-6; weak D call: TRBD2 (5 bases). The CDR3 has 16 residues. Trimming removed 4 bases at V and 0 bases at J, with 10 bases between. From germline, CDR1 is SGHTA and CDR2 FQGNSA. The CDR3 sequence: CASSSRGSSGANVLTF. The CDR3 DNA follows: TGTGCCAGCAGCTCCCGTGGGAGCTCTGGGGCCAACGTCCTGACTTTC.

The chain couples TRBV30 to TRBJ2-7; 8 bases map to TRBD1. Germline trimming cut 0 bases from V and 13 bases from J; bases unmatched to any gene: 8. CDR1 GTSNPN and CDR2 SVGIG come from the germline V gene (reference sequence). The CDR3 has 12 residues. The CDR3 DNA is TGTGCCTGGAGTGTAACCGGGACAGGCGAATACTTC. Translating it yields CAWSVTGTGEYF.

This chain uses TRBV25-1 with TRBJ2-3, with TRBD2 matching over 10 bases. Germline lookup yields CDR1 MGHDK and CDR2 SYGVNS. J was trimmed by 5 bases and V by 5 bases; bases with no gene match: 7. CDR3 length: 15 residues. CDR3 bases: TGTGCCAGCAGTTCTACTAGCGGGGCGGGAGATACGCAGTATTTT. Its translation is CASSSTSGAGDTQYF.

The CDR3 coding sequence is TGTGCCTGGACATCCCCTGGAGCGAAAGCCAAAAACATTCAGTACTTC. Its protein is CAWTSPGAKAKNIQYF. The rearrangement uses TRBV30 and TRBJ2-4; the D is unclear. This CDR3 has 16 amino acids. V lost 4 bases, J lost 0 bases, and 16 bases lay in between. Germline loops: CDR1 GTSNPN, CDR2 SVGIG (reference sequence).

The V call is TRBV4-1, the J call TRBJ2-7; 10 nucleotides match TRBD2. Germline CDR1 reads MGHRA; CDR2 reads YSYEKL. After removal of 6 bases from V and 4 bases from J, the junction contained 6 bases not matched to a gene. CDR3 length equals 14 residues. The CDR3 protein is CASSRMTSGYEQYF. CDR3 sequence (DNA): TGCGCCAGCAGTCGTATGACTAGCGGGTACGAGCAGTACTTC.

The chain links TRBV14 to TRBJ1-3; unclear D gene. The CDR3 has 20 amino acids. V was pared by 0 bases and J by 3 bases, with 24 bases between. Germline CDR1 is SGHDN and CDR2 is FVKESK. CDR3 protein: CASSQEGPGARAGLGNTIYF. The CDR3 DNA sequence: TGTGCCAGCAGCCAAGAAGGGCCTGGAGCGAGGGCAGGACTTGGAAACACCATATATTTT.

The rearrangement joins TRBV6-4 to TRBJ2-2; 7 positions match TRBD1. Germline values: CDR1 MRHNA, CDR2 SNTAGT. V lost 2 bases to trimming and J lost 3 bases; unmatched junction nucleotides: 6. This CDR3 is built from 16 residues. CDR3 nucleotides: TGTGCCAGCAGTGACGGTCAACAGGGGCACACCGGGGAGCTGTTTTTT. Translating gives CASSDGQQGHTGELFF.

This clone appeared a few times. The J gene is TRBJ2-3, the V gene TRBV7-5; no check of the table's D call, TRBD2, against the DNA was made. TRBV7-5 is assigned pseudogene status. There are 17 residues in the CDR3. The CDR3 reads CARSRNTSGSGSDTQYF. DNA for the CDR3: TGTGCCAGAAGCCGCAACACTAGCGGGAGCGGGTCAGATACGCAGTATTTT.

V and J are TRBV2 and TRBJ2-3, with a possible D match to TRBD1 (6 bases). The CDR3 length is 13 residues. Trimming shortened V by 7 bases and J by 2 bases, and 10 bases separated the two germline ends. Germline V gene data show CDR1 as SNHLY and CDR2 as FYNNEI. CDR3: CASNHRDTDTQYF. The CDR3 nucleotides read TGTGCCAGCAATCACAGGGACACAGATACGCAGTATTTT.

The V and J genes are TRBV11-2 and TRBJ2-1; D is possibly TRBD2 (6 bases). With 6 bases removed from V and 9 bases from J, the gap between germline ends came to 15 bases. This CDR3 contains 13 residues. Germline CDR1 and CDR2: SGHAT and FQNNGV. CDR3: CASRPKGGVEQFF. DNA of the CDR3: TGTGCCAGCAGGCCAAAAGGAGGGGTTGAGCAGTTCTTC.

This clone was seen a few times. The chain uses TRBV9 and TRBJ1-1, with TRBD1 matching 11 bases. The junction had 4 bases not matched to a gene; V was cut back by 3 bases and J by 3 bases. CDR3 length: 15 residues. Germline values: CDR1 SGDLS, CDR2 YYNGEE. The CDR3 DNA follows: TGTGCCAGCAGCGCGGGACAGGGGGTGGACACTGAAGCTTTCTTT. Residues: CASSAGQGVDTEAFF. Full variable domain (outside the CDR3, taken from reference TRBV9 and TRBJ1-1): DSGVTQTPKHLITATGQRVTLRCSPRSGDLSVYWYQQSLDQGLQFLIQYYNGEERAKGNILERFSAQQFPDLHSELNLSSLELGDSALYFCASSAGQGVDTEAFFGQGTRLTVV.

The V and J genes are TRBV2 and TRBJ2-1, with 7 bases lining up with TRBD1. With V trimmed by 7 bases and J by 6 bases, 6 bases remained unmatched. The CDR3 runs 13 residues. Per the germline V gene, CDR1 is SNHLY and CDR2 is FYNNEI. CDR3 in amino acids: CASNRGRGNEQFF. Here the CDR3 DNA reads TGTGCCAGCAACAGGGGAAGGGGCAATGAGCAGTTCTTC.

The V call is TRBV29-1, the J call TRBJ1-5, with a possible D match to TRBD1 (5 bases). The CDR3 totals 13 residues. V dropped 2 bases and J dropped 5 bases, with 10 bases sitting between them. Germline V CDR1 and CDR2: SQVTM, ANQGSEA. The CDR3 DNA follows: TGCAGCGTTGAATCAGGGAGGGATCAGCCCCAGCATTTT. It codes for CSVESGRDQPQHF.

The J gene is TRBJ1-5, the V gene TRBV27; perhaps TRBD1 as D (5 bases). V lost 6 bases to trimming and J lost 3 bases, with 9 bases between them. The germline V gene has CDR1 MNHEY and CDR2 SMNVEV (reference sequence). This CDR3 comprises 13 residues. CDR3 residues: CASSRQLNQPQHF. For the CDR3, the DNA is TGTGCCAGCAGCCGACAGCTCAATCAGCCCCAGCATTTT.

This clone was observed a single time. The rearrangement links TRBV5-1 to TRBJ1-6, with unresolved D. With 0 bases removed from V and 9 bases from J, the gap between germline ends came to 10 bases. Germline values: CDR1 SGHRS, CDR2 YFSETQ. This CDR3 has 14 amino acids. In DNA form, the CDR3 reads TGCGCCAGCAGCTTGGAAGGAAGAGGTTCACCCCTCCACTTT. Protein sequence: CASSLEGRGSPLHF.

The chain is built from TRBV19 and TRBJ2-3, with D maybe TRBD2 (7 bases). V was cut by 7 bases and J by 2 bases, with 19 bases left in between. Germline V CDR1 and CDR2: LNHDA, SQIVND (reference sequence). The CDR3 has 16 amino acids. DNA of the CDR3: TGTGCCAGTACCCCTGCCGGGGGGCAAGTCACAGATACGCAGTATTTT. Residues: CASTPAGGQVTDTQYF.